A selection of T cell receptor beta chains follows, all from one sample in a study of T cell responses to AZD1222 COVID-19 vaccine. Produced via immunoSEQ multiplex PCR; TCRdb's table is partial and in-frame only. The sample shows 100,000 to 150,000 clones, roughly 91% of them seen only once. This specimen consisted of peripheral blood, obtained on day 0 of MenACWY control vaccination. The receptors were gathered from an adult in good health. Both conserved end residues are part of each CDR3. The D gene is left open where the match is weak. Size is stated for part of the rows, as once, few or many counts, or as a class when the clone is expanded.

D gene: TRBD1; V gene: TRBV2; clone size: .; J gene: TRBJ2-1; CDR3 protein: CASSEKTGAHNEQFF; CDR3 DNA: TGTGCCAGCAGTGAAAAGACAGGGGCCCACAATGAGCAGTTCTTC
D gene: .; V gene: TRBV7-2; clone size: .; J gene: TRBJ1-6; CDR3 protein: CASSLKWSGTKNLNSPLHF; CDR3 DNA: TGTGCCAGCAGCCTAAAATGGTCCGGGACAAAAAACCTTAATTCACCCCTCCACTTT
D gene: .; V gene: TRBV9; clone size: .; J gene: TRBJ1-2; CDR3 protein: CASSVGRTTPGYTF; CDR3 DNA: TGTGCCAGCAGCGTAGGTCGAACTACCCCTGGCTACACCTTC
D gene: .; V gene: TRBV5-4; clone size: .; J gene: TRBJ1-6; CDR3 protein: CASSLIIRGGHNSPLHF; CDR3 DNA: TGTGCCAGCAGCTTAATTATACGGGGAGGCCATAATTCACCCCTCCACTTT
D gene: .; V gene: TRBV2; clone size: .; J gene: TRBJ1-2; CDR3 protein: CASSEEYGYTF; CDR3 DNA: TGTGCCAGCAGTGAGGAATATGGCTACACCTTC
D gene: TRBD1; V gene: TRBV5-1; clone size: few; J gene: TRBJ1-4; CDR3 protein: CASSTTGTGNRANEKLFF; CDR3 DNA: TGCGCCAGCAGCACCACCGGGACAGGGAATAGAGCTAATGAAAAACTGTTTTTT
D gene: .; V gene: TRBV18; clone size: .; J gene: TRBJ1-2; CDR3 protein: CASSPGQGLNGYTF; CDR3 DNA: TGTGCCAGCTCACCAGGGCAGGGTTTAAATGGCTACACCTTC
D gene: TRBD1; V gene: TRBV2; clone size: .; J gene: TRBJ1-1; CDR3 protein: CASSDPGQGAYTEAFF; CDR3 DNA: TGTGCCAGCAGTGATCCGGGACAGGGGGCATACACTGAAGCTTTCTTT
D gene: .; V gene: TRBV6-5; clone size: .; J gene: TRBJ2-7; CDR3 protein: CASSPRQYEQYF; CDR3 DNA: TGTGCCAGCAGTCCCCGACAGTACGAGCAGTACTTC
D gene: .; V gene: TRBV3-1/TRBV3-2; clone size: once; J gene: TRBJ1-1; CDR3 protein: CASSQDLGGAFF; CDR3 DNA: TGTGCCAGCAGCCAAGATCTCGGGGGAGCTTTCTTT
D gene: .; V gene: TRBV6-5; clone size: .; J gene: TRBJ1-3; CDR3 protein: CASSLRGSGNTIYF; CDR3 DNA: TGTGCCAGCAGTCTCAGGGGCTCTGGAAACACCATATATTTT
D gene: .; V gene: TRBV21-1; clone size: .; J gene: TRBJ2-7; CDR3 protein: CASSESGSHVEQYF; CDR3 DNA: TGTGCCAGCAGCGAGTCAGGATCCCACGTCGAGCAGTACTTC
D gene: .; V gene: TRBV7-3; clone size: few; J gene: TRBJ2-2; CDR3 protein: CASSLTGELFF; CDR3 DNA: TGTGCCAGCAGCTTAACCGGGGAGCTGTTTTTT
D gene: .; V gene: TRBV27; clone size: .; J gene: TRBJ1-1; CDR3 protein: CASSFTSFGEAFF; CDR3 DNA: TGTGCCAGCAGTTTTACCAGTTTTGGGGAAGCTTTCTTT
D gene: TRBD2; V gene: TRBV10-2; clone size: .; J gene: TRBJ2-2; CDR3 protein: CASSDILADLNTGELFF; CDR3 DNA: TGCGCCAGCAGTGATATCCTAGCGGATTTGAACACCGGGGAGCTGTTTTTT